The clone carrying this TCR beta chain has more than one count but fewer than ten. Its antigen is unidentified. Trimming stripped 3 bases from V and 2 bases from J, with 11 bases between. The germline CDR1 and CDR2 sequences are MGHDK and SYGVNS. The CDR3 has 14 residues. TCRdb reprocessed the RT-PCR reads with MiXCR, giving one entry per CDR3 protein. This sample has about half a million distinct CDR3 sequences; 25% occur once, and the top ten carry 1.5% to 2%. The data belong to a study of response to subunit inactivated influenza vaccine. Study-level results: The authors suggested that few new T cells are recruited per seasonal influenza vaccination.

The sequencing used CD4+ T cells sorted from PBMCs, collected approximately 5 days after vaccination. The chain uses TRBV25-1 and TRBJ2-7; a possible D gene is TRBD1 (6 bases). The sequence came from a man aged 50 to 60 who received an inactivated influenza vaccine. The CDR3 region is CASSDPGTTYEQYF. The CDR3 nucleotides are TGTGCCAGCAGTGACCCCGGGACAACCTACGAGCAGTACTTC.